This TCR beta chain was identified during a study of CD8+ T cells in alopecia areata. The treatment: oral pan-JAK inhibitor, 5-10 mg twice daily. Extracted RNA was reverse transcribed, and the resulting cDNA served as sequencing template. The protocol was immunoSEQ multiplex PCR, while the TCRdb copy is restricted to in-frame clones and leaves out a portion. The data contain about 220,000 clones, under 75% of them singletons. Sequencing was performed on CD4+ T cells sorted from blood, taken at week 4, from a patient treated with tofacitinib. This sequence was found in a human donor with alopecia areata.

CDR3 region: CASRTSGGAGDTQYF. In DNA form, the CDR3 reads TGCGCCTCCCGGACTAGCGGGGGGGCGGGAGATACGCAGTATTTT. J is TRBJ2-3 and V is TRBV10-2, with TRBD2 matching over 15 bases. The V gene end was trimmed by 11 bases and the J gene end by 5 bases; junction bases not matched to a gene: 8. CDR1 is WSHSY, CDR2 SAAADI, per germline. This CDR3 contains 15 residues.